These 8 T cell receptor beta chains were all obtained from the same sample, sequenced in a study of blood T cells in healthy people across ages. Through a sample-barcoded 5' primer and a J-beta primer mix, a second PCR was run for 7 to 11 cycles. TCRdb re-derived calls from the 5' RACE reads in MiXCR, one entry per CDR3 protein. The data show approximately 730,000 distinct CDR3 sequences, with approximately 53% seen just once and about two fifths held by the top ten. Material for sequencing was blood. Receptors were obtained from an elderly man in good health.

The chain couples TRBV6-5 to TRBJ2-7; no definite D call. Germline loops: CDR1 MNHEY, CDR2 SVGAGI. V was pared by 0 bases and J by 2 bases, with 14 bases between. There are 16 residues in the CDR3. In DNA form, the CDR3 reads TGTGCCAGCAGTTACTCCCCCCAAAAAGCCCCCTACGAGCAGTACTTC. It translates to CASSYSPQKAPYEQYF.

The V gene is TRBV7-9, the J gene TRBJ2-6, with 9 bases lining up with TRBD1. Germline V gives CDR1 SEHNR, CDR2 FQNEAQ (reference sequence). After removal of 5 bases from V and 10 bases from J, the junction contained 12 bases not matched to a gene. The CDR3 has 16 amino acids. The CDR3 region is CASSRRSQTGGNVLTF. The CDR3 region has the DNA TGTGCCAGCAGCCGACGGTCCCAGACAGGGGGAAACGTCCTGACTTTC.

This clonotype was found a few times. The chain links TRBV25-1 to TRBJ2-5; 7 nucleotides agree with TRBD2. The germline gives CDR1 MGHDK, CDR2 SYGVNS. After removal of 6 bases from V and 0 bases from J, the junction contained 4 bases not matched to a gene. The CDR3 is 14 residues long. The CDR3 here is CASRTSEYQETQYF. The CDR3 region has the DNA TGTGCCAGCAGAACTAGCGAGTACCAAGAGACCCAGTACTTC.

This clonotype came up a few times. The chain is built from TRBV7-2 and TRBJ2-1, with 15 bases lining up with TRBD2. Germline V gives CDR1 SGHTA, CDR2 FQGNSA. This CDR3 is built from 17 residues. V was pared by 0 bases and J by 9 bases, with 6 bases of the junction left unmatched. The CDR3, as DNA: TGTGCCAGCAGCTTAGCCTCCGGACTAGCGGGAGGGGTTGAGCAGTTCTTC. The encoded protein is CASSLASGLAGGVEQFF.

This clonotype was found many times. The chain is built from TRBV29-1 and TRBJ2-7, with D perhaps matching TRBD2 (5 bases). In germline, CDR1 is SQVTM, CDR2 ANQGSEA. The CDR3 is made up of 15 amino acids. Trimming removed 0 bases at V and 0 bases at J, with 12 bases between. For the CDR3, the DNA is TGCAGCGTTGAAGATCTGAGCGGACGCTCCTACGAGCAGTACTTC. As protein: CSVEDLSGRSYEQYF.

This clonotype was observed a few times. V usage is TRBV15 and J usage is TRBJ1-4; unclear D gene. Germline loops: CDR1 LNHNV, CDR2 YYDKDF (reference sequence). The V end was cut by 1 base, the J end by 7 bases, with 10 bases between. The CDR3 extends over 14 amino acids. The CDR3 loop reads CATSRAGGVEKLFF. The CDR3 DNA reads TGTGCCACCAGCAGAGCGGGTGGGGTTGAAAAACTGTTTTTT. Together with reference TRBV15 and TRBJ1-4, the CDR3 gives the full variable domain: DAMVIQNPRYQVTQFGKPVTLSCSQTLNHNVMYWYQQKSSQAPKLLFHYYDKDFNNEADTPDNFQSRRPNTSFCFLDIRSPGLGDTAMYLCATSRAGGVEKLFFGSGTQLSVL.

The chain uses TRBV14 and TRBJ2-1, with 10 bases lining up with TRBD2. The CDR3 spans 16 residues. CDR1 is SGHDN, CDR2 FVKESK, per germline. J gave up 3 bases and V 1 base, and 3 bases lay outside the gene matches. CDR3 DNA: TGTGCCAGCAGCCAAGGAGCGGGAGGGCGCTACAATGAGCAGTTCTTC. Encoded protein: CASSQGAGGRYNEQFF.

The CDR3 coding sequence is TGCAGTGCTAGAGGGGACGGCAAAAGGCTAAGTGGCTACACCTTC. It is translated as CSARGDGKRLSGYTF. The rearrangement joins TRBV20-1 to TRBJ1-2; possible D gene TRBD1, 5 bases. This CDR3 has 15 amino acids. Germline V gene sequence: CDR1 DFQATT, CDR2 SNEGSKA (reference sequence). V lost 1 base and J lost 7, with 19 bases in between.